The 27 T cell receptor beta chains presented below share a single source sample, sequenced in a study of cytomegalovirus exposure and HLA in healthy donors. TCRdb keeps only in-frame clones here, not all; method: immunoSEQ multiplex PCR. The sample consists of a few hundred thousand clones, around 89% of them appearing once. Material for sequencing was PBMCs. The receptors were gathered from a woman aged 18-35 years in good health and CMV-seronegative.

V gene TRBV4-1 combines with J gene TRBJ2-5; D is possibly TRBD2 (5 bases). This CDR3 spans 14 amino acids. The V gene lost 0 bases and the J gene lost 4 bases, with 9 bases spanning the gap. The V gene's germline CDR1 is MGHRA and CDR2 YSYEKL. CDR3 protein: CASSQEASPETQYF. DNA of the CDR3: TGCGCCAGCAGCCAAGAGGCTAGCCCAGAGACCCAGTACTTC.

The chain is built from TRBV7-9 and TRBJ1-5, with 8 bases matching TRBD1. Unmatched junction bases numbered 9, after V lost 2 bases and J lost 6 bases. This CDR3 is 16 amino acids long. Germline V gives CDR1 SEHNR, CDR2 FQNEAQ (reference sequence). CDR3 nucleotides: TGTGCCAGCAGCTTATGGTCCAGGGGGCGAGTTCAGCCCCAGCATTTT. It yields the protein CASSLWSRGRVQPQHF.

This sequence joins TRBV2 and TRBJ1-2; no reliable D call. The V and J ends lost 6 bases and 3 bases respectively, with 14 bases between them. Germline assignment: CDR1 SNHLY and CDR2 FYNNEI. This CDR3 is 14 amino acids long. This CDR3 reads CASRERGLHYGYTF. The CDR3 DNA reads TGTGCCAGCAGGGAGAGAGGGCTCCACTATGGCTACACCTTC.

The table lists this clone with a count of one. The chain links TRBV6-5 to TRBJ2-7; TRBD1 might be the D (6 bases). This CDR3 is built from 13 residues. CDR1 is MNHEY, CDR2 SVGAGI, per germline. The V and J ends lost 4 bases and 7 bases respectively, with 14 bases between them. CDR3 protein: CASSSTQGSEQYF. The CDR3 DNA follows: TGTGCCAGCAGTTCCACACAGGGTTCGGAGCAGTACTTC.

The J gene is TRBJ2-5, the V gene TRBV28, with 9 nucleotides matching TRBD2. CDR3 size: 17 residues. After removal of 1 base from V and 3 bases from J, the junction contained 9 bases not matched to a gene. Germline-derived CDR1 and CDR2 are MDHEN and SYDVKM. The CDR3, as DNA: TGTGCCAGCAGTTTATTGGTTAGCGGGGGTACTAAAGAGACCCAGTACTTC. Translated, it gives CASSLLVSGGTKETQYF.

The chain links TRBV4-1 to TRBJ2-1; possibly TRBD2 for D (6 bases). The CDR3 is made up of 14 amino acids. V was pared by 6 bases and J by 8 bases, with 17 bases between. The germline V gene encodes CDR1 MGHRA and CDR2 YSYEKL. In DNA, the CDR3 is TGCGCCAGCAGTGAGAGACCTGGGGAGGATGAGCAGTTCTTC. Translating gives CASSERPGEDEQFF.

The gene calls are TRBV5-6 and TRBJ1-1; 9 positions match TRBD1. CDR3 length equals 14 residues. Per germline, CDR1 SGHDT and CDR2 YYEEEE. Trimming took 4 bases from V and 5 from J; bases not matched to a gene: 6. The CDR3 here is CASSGDRAFTEAFF. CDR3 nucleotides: TGTGCCAGCAGCGGGGACAGGGCCTTTACTGAAGCTTTCTTT.

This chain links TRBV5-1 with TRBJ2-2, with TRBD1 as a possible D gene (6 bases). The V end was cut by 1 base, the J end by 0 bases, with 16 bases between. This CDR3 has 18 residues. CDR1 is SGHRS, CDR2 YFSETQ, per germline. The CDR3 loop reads CASSLRGTGTTNTGELFF. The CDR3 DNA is TGCGCCAGCAGCTTGAGGGGCACCGGGACAACGAACACCGGGGAGCTGTTTTTT.

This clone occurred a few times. The DNA for the CDR3 is TGCGCCAGCAGCCAAGGGGCTTTTGATTATGGCTACACCTTC. Translated: CASSQGAFDYGYTF. J is TRBJ1-2 and V is TRBV4-1, with D unresolved. Germline CDR1 and CDR2: MGHRA and YSYEKL. This CDR3 has 14 residues. V dropped 1 base and J dropped 5 bases, with 11 bases sitting between them.

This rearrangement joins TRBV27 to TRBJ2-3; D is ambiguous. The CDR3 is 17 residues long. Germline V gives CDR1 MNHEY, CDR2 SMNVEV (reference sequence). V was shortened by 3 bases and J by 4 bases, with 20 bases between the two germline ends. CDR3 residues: CASSFGDPWRVADTQYF. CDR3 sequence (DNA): TGTGCCAGCAGTTTTGGAGACCCCTGGAGAGTGGCAGATACGCAGTATTTT.

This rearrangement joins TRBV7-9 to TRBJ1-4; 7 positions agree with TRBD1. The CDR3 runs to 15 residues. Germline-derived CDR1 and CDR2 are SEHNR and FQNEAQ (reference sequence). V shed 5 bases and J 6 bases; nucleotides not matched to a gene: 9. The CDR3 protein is CASSIQGEWDEKLFF. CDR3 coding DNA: TGTGCCAGCAGCATCCAGGGGGAGTGGGATGAAAAACTGTTTTTT.

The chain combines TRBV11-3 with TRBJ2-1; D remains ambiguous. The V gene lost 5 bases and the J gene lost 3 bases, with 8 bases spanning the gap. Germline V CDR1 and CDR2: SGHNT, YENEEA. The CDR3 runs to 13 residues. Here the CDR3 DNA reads TGTGCCAGCAGCCCCGATAGCTACAATGAGCAGTTCTTC. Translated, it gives CASSPDSYNEQFF.

The CDR3 loop reads CASSFPTGGYNSPLHF. DNA of the CDR3: TGTGCCAGCAGCTTCCCGACAGGGGGCTATAATTCACCCCTCCACTTT. The chain links TRBV5-6 to TRBJ1-6, with 9 bases fitting TRBD1. The V segment lost 2 bases and the J segment 3 bases; nucleotides outside the gene matches: 3. In germline, CDR1 is SGHDT, CDR2 YYEEEE. This CDR3 contains 16 residues.

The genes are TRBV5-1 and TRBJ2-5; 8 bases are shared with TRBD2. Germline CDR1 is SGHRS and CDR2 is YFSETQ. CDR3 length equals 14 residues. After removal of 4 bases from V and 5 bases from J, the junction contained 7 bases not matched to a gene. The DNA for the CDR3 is TGCGCCAGCAGCACCCGGGGGGGCCGGGAGACCCAGTACTTC. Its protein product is CASSTRGGRETQYF.

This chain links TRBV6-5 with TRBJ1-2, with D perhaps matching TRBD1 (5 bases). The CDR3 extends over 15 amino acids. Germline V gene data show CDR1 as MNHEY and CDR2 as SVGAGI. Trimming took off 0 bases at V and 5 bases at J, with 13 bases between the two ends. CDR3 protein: CASSYSSGGGYGYTF. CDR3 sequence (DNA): TGTGCCAGCAGTTACTCCTCCGGGGGGGGTTATGGCTACACCTTC.

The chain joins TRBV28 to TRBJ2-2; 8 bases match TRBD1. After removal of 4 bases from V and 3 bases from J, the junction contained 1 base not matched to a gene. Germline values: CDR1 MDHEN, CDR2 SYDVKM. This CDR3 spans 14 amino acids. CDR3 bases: TGTGCCAGCAGTTCGGGACAGGACACCGGGGAGCTGTTTTTT. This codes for CASSSGQDTGELFF.

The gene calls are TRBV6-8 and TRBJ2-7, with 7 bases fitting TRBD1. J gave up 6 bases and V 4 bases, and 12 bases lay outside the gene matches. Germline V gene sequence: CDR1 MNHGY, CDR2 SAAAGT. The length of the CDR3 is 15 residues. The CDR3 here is CASSLTRDRVLEQYV. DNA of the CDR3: TGTGCCAGCAGTTTGACCCGGGACAGAGTCCTCGAGCAGTACGTC.

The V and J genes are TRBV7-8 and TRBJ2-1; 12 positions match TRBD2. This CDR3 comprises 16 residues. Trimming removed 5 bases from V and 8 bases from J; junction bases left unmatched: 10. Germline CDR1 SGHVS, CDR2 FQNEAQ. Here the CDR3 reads CASSTPLAGGPYEQFF. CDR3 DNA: TGTGCCAGCAGCACGCCTCTAGCGGGGGGGCCCTATGAGCAGTTCTTC.

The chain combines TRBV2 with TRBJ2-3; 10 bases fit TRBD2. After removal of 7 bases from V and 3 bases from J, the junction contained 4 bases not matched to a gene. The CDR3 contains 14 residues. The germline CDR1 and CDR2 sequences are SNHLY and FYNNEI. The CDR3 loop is CASMVAGGTDTQYF. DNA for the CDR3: TGTGCCAGCATGGTAGCGGGGGGTACAGATACGCAGTATTTT.

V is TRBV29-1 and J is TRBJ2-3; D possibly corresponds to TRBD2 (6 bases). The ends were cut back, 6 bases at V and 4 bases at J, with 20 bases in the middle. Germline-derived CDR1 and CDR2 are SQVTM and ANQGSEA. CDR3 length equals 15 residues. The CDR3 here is CSVWDAAGRADTQYF. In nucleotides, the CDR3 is TGCAGCGTATGGGACGCTGCGGGACGGGCAGATACGCAGTATTTT.

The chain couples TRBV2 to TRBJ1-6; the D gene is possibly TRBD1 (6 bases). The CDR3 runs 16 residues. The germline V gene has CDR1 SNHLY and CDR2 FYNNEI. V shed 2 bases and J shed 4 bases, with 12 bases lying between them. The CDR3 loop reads CASSETGYYYNSPLHF. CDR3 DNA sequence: TGTGCCAGCAGTGAAACAGGGTACTATTATAATTCACCCCTCCACTTT.

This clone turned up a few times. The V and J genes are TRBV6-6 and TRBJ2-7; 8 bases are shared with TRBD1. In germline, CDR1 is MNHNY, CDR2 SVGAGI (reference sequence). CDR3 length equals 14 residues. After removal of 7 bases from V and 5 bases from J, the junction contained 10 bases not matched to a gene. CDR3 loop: CASKVDRALDEQYF. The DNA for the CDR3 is TGTGCCAGCAAAGTGGACAGGGCGTTAGACGAGCAGTACTTC.

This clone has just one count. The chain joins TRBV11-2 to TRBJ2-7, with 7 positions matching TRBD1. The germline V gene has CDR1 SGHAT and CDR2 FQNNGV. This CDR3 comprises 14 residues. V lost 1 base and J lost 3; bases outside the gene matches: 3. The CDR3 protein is CASSLAPGGYEQYV. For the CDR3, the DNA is TGTGCCAGCAGCTTAGCTCCAGGGGGCTACGAGCAGTACGTC.

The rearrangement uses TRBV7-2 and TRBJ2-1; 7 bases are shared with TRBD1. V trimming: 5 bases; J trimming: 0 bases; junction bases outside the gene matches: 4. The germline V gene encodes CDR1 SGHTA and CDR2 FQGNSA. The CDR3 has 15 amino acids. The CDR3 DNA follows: TGTGCCAGCAGCCCCGGACAGGCCTCCTACAATGAGCAGTTCTTC. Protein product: CASSPGQASYNEQFF.

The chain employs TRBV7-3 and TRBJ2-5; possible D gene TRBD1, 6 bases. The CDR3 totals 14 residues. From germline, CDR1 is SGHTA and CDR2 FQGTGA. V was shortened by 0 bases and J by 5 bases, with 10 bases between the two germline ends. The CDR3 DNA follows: TGTGCCAGCAGCTTAACGGGGGCTGGGGAGACCCAGTACTTC. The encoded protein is CASSLTGAGETQYF.

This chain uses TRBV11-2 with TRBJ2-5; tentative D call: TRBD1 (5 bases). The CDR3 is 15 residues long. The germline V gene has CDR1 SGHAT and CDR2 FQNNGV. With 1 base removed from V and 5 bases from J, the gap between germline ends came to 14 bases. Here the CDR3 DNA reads TGTGCCAGCAGCTTAGGGGGCAGGGTAATTGAGACCCAGTACTTC. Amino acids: CASSLGGRVIETQYF.

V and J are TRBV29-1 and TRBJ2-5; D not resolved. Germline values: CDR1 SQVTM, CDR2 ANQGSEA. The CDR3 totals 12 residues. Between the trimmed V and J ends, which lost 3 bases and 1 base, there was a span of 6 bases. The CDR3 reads CSVDYSQETQYF. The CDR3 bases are TGCAGCGTTGATTACAGCCAAGAGACCCAGTACTTC.